This is a list of T cell receptor beta chains from one sample in a study of cytomegalovirus exposure and HLA in healthy donors. The protocol was immunoSEQ multiplex PCR, while the TCRdb copy is restricted to in-frame clones and leaves out a portion. This table holds over 120,000 clones, 82% found once. Sequencing was done on a sample of PBMCs. These receptors were obtained from a woman aged 55-70 years in good health and CMV-seropositive. Each CDR3 is given with its conserved first and last residue. The order of the fields is clone size, D gene, V gene, J gene, CDR3 protein, CDR3 DNA. D genes are given only for firm matches. A clone size is listed for some rows: how often the clone was seen (once, few, many), or a class if it is expanded.

abundance: once; d_gene: -; v_gene: TRBV25-1; j_gene: TRBJ1-1; CDR3aa: CASSDGGAAHTEAFF; CDR3nt: TGTGCCAGCAGTGACGGAGGGGCAGCACACACTGAAGCTTTCTTT
abundance: -; d_gene: TRBD2; v_gene: TRBV10-3; j_gene: TRBJ2-1; CDR3aa: CAISESGRDYNEQFF; CDR3nt: TGTGCCATCAGTGAGAGCGGGAGGGACTACAATGAGCAGTTCTTC
abundance: -; d_gene: TRBD2; v_gene: TRBV5-1; j_gene: TRBJ2-2; CDR3aa: CASRGRFSGADTGELFF; CDR3nt: TGCGCCAGCAGGGGAAGATTTAGCGGGGCCGACACCGGGGAGCTGTTTTTT
abundance: -; d_gene: -; v_gene: TRBV29-1; j_gene: TRBJ2-1; CDR3aa: CSVPTLPLYNEQFF; CDR3nt: TGCAGCGTCCCGACTTTGCCACTCTACAATGAGCAGTTCTTC
abundance: -; d_gene: -; v_gene: TRBV19; j_gene: TRBJ2-1; CDR3aa: CASSLSSYNEQFF; CDR3nt: TGTGCCAGTAGTCTTAGCTCCTACAATGAGCAGTTCTTC
abundance: -; d_gene: -; v_gene: TRBV19; j_gene: TRBJ1-2; CDR3aa: CASSITRDYGYTF; CDR3nt: TGTGCCAGTAGTATAACCCGGGACTATGGCTACACCTTC
abundance: once; d_gene: -; v_gene: TRBV28; j_gene: TRBJ2-7; CDR3aa: CASSLGGWEQYF; CDR3nt: TGTGCCAGCAGTTTAGGGGGCTGGGAGCAGTACTTC
abundance: few; d_gene: TRBD1; v_gene: TRBV18; j_gene: TRBJ2-1; CDR3aa: CASSRSGTGVLDEQFF; CDR3nt: TGTGCCAGCTCACGGTCGGGGACAGGGGTGTTGGATGAGCAGTTCTTC
abundance: -; d_gene: -; v_gene: TRBV4-1; j_gene: TRBJ1-4; CDR3aa: CASSPQGLSEKLFF; CDR3nt: TGCGCCAGCAGCCCACAGGGTTTGAGTGAAAAACTGTTTTTT
abundance: -; d_gene: TRBD2; v_gene: TRBV6-1; j_gene: TRBJ2-1; CDR3aa: CASSEWGGRASYNEQFF; CDR3nt: TGTGCCAGCAGTGAGTGGGGCGGGAGGGCCTCCTACAATGAGCAGTTCTTC
abundance: -; d_gene: -; v_gene: TRBV2; j_gene: TRBJ2-7; CDR3aa: CASSPNYEQYF; CDR3nt: TGTGCCAGCAGTCCCAACTACGAGCAGTACTTC
abundance: -; d_gene: -; v_gene: TRBV9; j_gene: TRBJ2-3; CDR3aa: CASSVAESSRDTQYF; CDR3nt: TGTGCCAGCAGCGTAGCCGAGAGTTCCCGTGATACGCAGTATTTT
abundance: -; d_gene: TRBD2; v_gene: TRBV5-1; j_gene: TRBJ2-2; CDR3aa: CASSGGVANTGELFF; CDR3nt: TGCGCCAGCAGCGGGGGGGTGGCGAACACCGGGGAGCTGTTTTTT
abundance: -; d_gene: -; v_gene: TRBV7-9; j_gene: TRBJ1-3; CDR3aa: CASSFRNTIYF; CDR3nt: TGTGCCAGCAGCTTCCGGAACACCATATATTTT
abundance: -; d_gene: TRBD2; v_gene: TRBV7-9; j_gene: TRBJ2-7; CDR3aa: CASSLGLAYEQYF; CDR3nt: TGTGCCAGCAGCTTAGGACTAGCGTACGAGCAGTACTTC
abundance: -; d_gene: TRBD1; v_gene: TRBV7-2; j_gene: TRBJ2-7; CDR3aa: CASSFGDRAEQYF; CDR3nt: TGTGCCAGCAGCTTTGGGGACAGGGCCGAGCAGTACTTC
abundance: -; d_gene: -; v_gene: TRBV29-1; j_gene: TRBJ2-5; CDR3aa: CSVGQAQETQYF; CDR3nt: TGCAGCGTTGGCCAGGCCCAAGAGACCCAGTACTTC
abundance: -; d_gene: -; v_gene: TRBV5-3; j_gene: TRBJ1-4; CDR3aa: CARSFVRKLFF; CDR3nt: TGTGCCAGAAGCTTCGTTCGTAAACTGTTTTTT